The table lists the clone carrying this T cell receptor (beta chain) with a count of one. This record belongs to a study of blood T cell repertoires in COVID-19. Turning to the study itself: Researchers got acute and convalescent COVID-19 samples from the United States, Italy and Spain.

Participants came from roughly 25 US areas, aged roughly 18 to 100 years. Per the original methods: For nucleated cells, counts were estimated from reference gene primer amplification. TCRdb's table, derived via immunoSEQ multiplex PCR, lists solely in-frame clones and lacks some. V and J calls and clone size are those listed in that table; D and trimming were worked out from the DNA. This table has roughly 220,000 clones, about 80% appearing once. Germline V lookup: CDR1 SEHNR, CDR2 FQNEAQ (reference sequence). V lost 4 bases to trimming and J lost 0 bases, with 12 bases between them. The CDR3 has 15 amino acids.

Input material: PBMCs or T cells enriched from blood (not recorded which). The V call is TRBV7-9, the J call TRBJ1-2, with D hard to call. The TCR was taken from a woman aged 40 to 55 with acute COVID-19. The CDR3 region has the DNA TGTGCCAGCAGCTCGACTCGGCAGACTAACTATGGCTACACCTTC. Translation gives CASSSTRQTNYGYTF. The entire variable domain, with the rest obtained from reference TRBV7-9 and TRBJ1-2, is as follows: DTGVSQNPRHKITKRGQNVTFRCDPISEHNRLYWYRQTLGQGPEFLTYFQNEAQLEKSRLLSDRFSAERPKGSFSTLEIQRTEQGDSAMYLCASSSTRQTNYGYTFGSGTRLTVV.